The table lists the clone carrying this T cell receptor (beta chain) with many counts. The data originate from a study of CD8+ T cells in alopecia areata. Following RNA extraction, reverse transcription yielded cDNA that acted as the sequencing template. The protocol was immunoSEQ multiplex PCR, while the TCRdb copy is restricted to in-frame clones and leaves out a portion. Here the sample spans roughly 73,000 clones, approximately 28% being singletons. Treatment meaning: oral pan-JAK inhibitor, 5-10 mg twice daily. The investigators collected lesional scalp punch biopsies and peripheral blood from alopecia areata patients. The input for sequencing was CD8+ T cells sorted from blood, taken at week 4, from a patient treated with tofacitinib. This receptor was taken from a human donor with alopecia areata.

CDR3 nucleotide sequence: TGTGCCATTCTGAGGGGGAGTGGGTACCAAGAGACCCAGTACTTC. Translated, it gives CAILRGSGYQETQYF. V gene TRBV2 combines with J gene TRBJ2-5; D is perhaps TRBD1 (6 bases). V was trimmed by 10 bases and J by 0 bases, leaving 18 bases between them. This CDR3 comprises 15 residues. Germline loops: CDR1 SNHLY, CDR2 FYNNEI.